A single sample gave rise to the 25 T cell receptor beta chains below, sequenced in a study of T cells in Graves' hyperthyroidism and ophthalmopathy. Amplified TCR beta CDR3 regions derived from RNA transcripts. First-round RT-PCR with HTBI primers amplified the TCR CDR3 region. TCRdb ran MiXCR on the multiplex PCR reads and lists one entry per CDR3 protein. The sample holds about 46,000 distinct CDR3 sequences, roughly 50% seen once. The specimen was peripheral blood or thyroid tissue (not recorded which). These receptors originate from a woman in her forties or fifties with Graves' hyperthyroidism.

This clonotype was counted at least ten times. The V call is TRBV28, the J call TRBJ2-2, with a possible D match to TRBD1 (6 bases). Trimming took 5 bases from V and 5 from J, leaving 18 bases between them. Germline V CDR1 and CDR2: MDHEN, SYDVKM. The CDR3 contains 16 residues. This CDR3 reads CASSPRWGQGTGELFF. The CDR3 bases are TGTGCCAGCAGTCCGCGTTGGGGGCAGGGGACCGGGGAGCTGTTTTTT.

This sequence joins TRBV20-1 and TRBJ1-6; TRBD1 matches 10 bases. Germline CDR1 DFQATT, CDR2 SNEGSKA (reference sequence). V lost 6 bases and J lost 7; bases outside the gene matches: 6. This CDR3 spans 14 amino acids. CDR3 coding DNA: TGCAGTGCCCAGAAGGACAGGGGGAATTCACCCCTCCACTTT. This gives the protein CSAQKDRGNSPLHF.

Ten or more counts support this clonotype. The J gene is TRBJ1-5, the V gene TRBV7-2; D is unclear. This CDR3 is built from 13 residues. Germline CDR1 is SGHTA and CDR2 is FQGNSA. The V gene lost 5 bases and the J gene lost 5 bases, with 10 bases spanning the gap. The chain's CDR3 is CASSPGSYQPQHF. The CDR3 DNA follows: TGTGCCAGCAGCCCGGGCAGTTATCAGCCCCAGCATTTT.

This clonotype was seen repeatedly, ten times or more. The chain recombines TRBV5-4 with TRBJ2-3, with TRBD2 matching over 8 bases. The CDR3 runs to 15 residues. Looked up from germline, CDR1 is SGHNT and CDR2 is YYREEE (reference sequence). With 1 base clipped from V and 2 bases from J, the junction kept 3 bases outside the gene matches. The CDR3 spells CASSLTGGPTDTQYF. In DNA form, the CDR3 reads TGTGCCAGCAGCTTGACGGGAGGGCCCACAGATACGCAGTATTTT.

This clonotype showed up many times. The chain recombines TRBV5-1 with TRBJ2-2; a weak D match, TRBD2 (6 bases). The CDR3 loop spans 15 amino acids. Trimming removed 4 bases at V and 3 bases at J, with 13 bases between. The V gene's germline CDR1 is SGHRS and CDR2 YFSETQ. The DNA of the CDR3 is TGCGCCAGCAGCCAAGCGGGCGGGGACACCGGGGAGCTGTTTTTT. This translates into CASSQAGGDTGELFF.

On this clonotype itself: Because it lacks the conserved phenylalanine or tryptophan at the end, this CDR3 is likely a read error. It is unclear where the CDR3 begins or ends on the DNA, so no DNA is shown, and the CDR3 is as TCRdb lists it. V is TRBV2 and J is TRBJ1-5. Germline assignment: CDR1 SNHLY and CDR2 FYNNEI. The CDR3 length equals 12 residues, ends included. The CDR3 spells CASSDRFSYEHV.

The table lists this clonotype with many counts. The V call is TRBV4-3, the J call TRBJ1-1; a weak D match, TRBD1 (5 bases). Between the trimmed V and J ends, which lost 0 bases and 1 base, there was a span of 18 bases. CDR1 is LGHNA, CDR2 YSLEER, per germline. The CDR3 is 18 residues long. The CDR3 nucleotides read TGCGCCAGCAGCCAAGATCCGCGAGGGGCTGGGAGGAACACTGAAGCTTTCTTT. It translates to CASSQDPRGAGRNTEAFF.

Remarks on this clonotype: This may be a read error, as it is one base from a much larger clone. For the CDR3, the DNA is TGTGCCGGCTCTTATTCGGATACGGGTGCAGATACGCAGTATTTT. It specifies CAGSYSDTGADTQYF. The gene calls are TRBV9 and TRBJ2-3, with no clear D. This CDR3 region has 15 residues. V lost 10 bases to trimming and J lost 4 bases, with 22 bases between them. Germline V gene sequence: CDR1 SGDLS, CDR2 YYNGEE.

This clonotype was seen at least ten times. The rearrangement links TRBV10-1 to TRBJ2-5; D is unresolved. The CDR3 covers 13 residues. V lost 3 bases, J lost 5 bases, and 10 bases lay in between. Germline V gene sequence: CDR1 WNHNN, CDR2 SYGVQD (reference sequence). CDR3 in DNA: TGCGCCAGCAGTGACCACTGCCCGGAGACCCAGTACTTC. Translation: CASSDHCPETQYF.

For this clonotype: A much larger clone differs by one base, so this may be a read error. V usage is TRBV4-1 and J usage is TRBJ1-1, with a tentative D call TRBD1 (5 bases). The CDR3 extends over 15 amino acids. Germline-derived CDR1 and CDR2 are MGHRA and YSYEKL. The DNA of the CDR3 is TGCGCCAGCAACCAAGGGGAGACACTGAACACTGAAGCTTTCTTT. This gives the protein CASNQGETLNTEAFF.

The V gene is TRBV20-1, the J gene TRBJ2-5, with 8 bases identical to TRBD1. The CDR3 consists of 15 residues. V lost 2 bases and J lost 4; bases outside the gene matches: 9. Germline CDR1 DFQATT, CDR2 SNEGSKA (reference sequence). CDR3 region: CSARSFRDRIETQYF. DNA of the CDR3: TGCAGTGCTAGATCATTCCGGGACAGGATAGAGACCCAGTACTTC.

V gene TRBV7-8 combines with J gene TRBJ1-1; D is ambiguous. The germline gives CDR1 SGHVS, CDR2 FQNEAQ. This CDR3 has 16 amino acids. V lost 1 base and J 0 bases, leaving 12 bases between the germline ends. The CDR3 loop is CASSLGEGLMNTEAFF. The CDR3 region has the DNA TGTGCCAGCAGCTTAGGGGAGGGATTAATGAACACTGAAGCTTTCTTT.

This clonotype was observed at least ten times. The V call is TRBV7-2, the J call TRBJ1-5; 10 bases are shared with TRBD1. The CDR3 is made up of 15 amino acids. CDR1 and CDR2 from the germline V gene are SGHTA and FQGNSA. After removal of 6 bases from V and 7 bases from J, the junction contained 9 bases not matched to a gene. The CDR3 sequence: CASRPTGGVGQPQHF. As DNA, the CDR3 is TGTGCCAGCAGACCGACAGGGGGCGTCGGCCAGCCCCAGCATTTT.

Written as DNA, the CDR3 is TGTGCCAGCAGTTACGCTCCGCCAGGGGGCCTAGGGCCACCCCTCCACTTT. Translation gives CASSYAPPGGLGPPLHF. V is TRBV7-4 and J is TRBJ1-6; 8 bases match TRBD1. Germline V lookup: CDR1 SGHVT, CDR2 SQSDAQ. CDR3 length equals 17 residues. Trimming cost V 6 bases and J 11 bases; bases outside gene matches: 18.

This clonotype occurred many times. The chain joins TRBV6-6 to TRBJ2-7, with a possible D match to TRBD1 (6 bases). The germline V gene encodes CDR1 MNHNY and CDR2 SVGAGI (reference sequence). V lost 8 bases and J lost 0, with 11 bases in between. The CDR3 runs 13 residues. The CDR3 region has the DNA TGTGCCAGCGGGGACACCCTCTCCTACGAGCAGTACTTC. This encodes CASGDTLSYEQYF.

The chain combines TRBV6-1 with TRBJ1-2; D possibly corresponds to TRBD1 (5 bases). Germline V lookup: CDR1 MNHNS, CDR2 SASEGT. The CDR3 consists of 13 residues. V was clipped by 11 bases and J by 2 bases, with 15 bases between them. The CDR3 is CAGASWGNYGYTF. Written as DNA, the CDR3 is TGTGCCGGCGCAAGTTGGGGCAACTATGGCTACACCTTC.

The CDR3 is CASRTQMDTEAFF. In DNA form, the CDR3 reads TGTGCCAGCAGGACCCAGATGGACACTGAAGCTTTCTTT. The V and J genes are TRBV7-2 and TRBJ1-1; D gene uncertain. V was clipped by 6 bases and J by 3 bases, with 11 bases between them. Germline V gene data show CDR1 as SGHTA and CDR2 as FQGNSA. CDR3 length equals 13 residues.

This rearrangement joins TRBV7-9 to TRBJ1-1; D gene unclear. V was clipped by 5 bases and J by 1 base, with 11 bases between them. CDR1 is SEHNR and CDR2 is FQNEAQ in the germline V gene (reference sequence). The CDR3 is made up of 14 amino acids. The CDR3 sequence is CASSIRGGNTEAFF. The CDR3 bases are TGTGCCAGCAGCATACGCGGCGGGAACACTGAAGCTTTCTTT. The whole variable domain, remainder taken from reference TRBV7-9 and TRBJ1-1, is DTGVSQNPRHKITKRGQNVTFRCDPISEHNRLYWYRQTLGQGPEFLTYFQNEAQLEKSRLLSDRFSAERPKGSFSTLEIQRTEQGDSAMYLCASSIRGGNTEAFFGQGTRLTVV.

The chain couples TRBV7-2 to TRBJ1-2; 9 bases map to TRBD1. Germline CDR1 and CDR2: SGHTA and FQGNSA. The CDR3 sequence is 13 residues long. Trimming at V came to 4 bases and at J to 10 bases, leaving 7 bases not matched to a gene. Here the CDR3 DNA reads TGTGCCAGCAGCTCTAGACAGGGGGGGATCTACACCTTC. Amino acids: CASSSRQGGIYTF. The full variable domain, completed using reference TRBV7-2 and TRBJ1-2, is GAGVSQSPSNKVTEKGKDVELRCDPISGHTALYWYRQSLGQGLEFLIYFQGNSAPDKSGLPSDRFSAERTGGSVSTLTIQRTQQEDSAVYLCASSSRQGGIYTFGSGTRLTVV.

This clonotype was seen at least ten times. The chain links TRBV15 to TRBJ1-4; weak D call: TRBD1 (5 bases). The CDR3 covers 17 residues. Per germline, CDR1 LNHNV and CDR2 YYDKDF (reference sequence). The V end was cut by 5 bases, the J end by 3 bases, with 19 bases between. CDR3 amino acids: CATSPFISGPANEKLFF. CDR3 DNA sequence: TGTGCCACCAGCCCCTTTATCTCGGGGCCGGCTAATGAAAAACTGTTTTTT.

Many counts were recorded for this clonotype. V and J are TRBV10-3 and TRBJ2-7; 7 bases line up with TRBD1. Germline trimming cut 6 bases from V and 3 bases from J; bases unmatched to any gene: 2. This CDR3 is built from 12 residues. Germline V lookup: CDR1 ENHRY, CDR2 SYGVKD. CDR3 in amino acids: CAISRQGYEQYF. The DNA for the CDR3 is TGTGCCATCAGCAGACAGGGCTACGAGCAGTACTTC.

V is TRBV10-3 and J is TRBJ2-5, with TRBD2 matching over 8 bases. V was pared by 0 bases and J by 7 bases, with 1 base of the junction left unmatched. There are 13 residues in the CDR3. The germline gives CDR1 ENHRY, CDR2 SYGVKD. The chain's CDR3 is CAISESSGGTQYF. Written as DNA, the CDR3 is TGTGCCATCAGTGAGTCAAGCGGGGGGACCCAGTACTTC.

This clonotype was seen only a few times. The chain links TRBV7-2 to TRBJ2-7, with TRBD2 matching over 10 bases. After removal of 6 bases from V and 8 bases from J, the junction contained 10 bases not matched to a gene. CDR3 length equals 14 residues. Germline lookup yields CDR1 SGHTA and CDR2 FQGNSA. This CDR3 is CASSPLAGARKQYF. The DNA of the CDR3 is TGTGCCAGCAGTCCCCTAGCGGGAGCCAGGAAGCAGTACTTC.

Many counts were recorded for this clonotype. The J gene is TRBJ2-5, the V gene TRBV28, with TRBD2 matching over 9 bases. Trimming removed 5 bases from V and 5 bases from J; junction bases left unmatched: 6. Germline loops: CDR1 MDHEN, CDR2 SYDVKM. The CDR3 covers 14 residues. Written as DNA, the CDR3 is TGTGCCAGCAGTGGAAGCGGGAGGCTCGAGACCCAGTACTTC. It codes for CASSGSGRLETQYF.

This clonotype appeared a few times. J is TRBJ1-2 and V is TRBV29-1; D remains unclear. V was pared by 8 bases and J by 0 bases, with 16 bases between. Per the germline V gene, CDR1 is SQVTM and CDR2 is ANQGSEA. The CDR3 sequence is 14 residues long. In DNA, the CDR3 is TGCAGCCCCGGGCGGGCAGGAGCTAACTATGGCTACACCTTC. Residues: CSPGRAGANYGYTF.